Listed below are T cell receptor beta chains from one sample, sequenced in a study of human T cells and chemical hapten exposure. TCRdb independently ran MiXCR on the RACE reads; one entry per CDR3 protein. This sample has 150,000 to 200,000 distinct CDR3 sequences, with approximately 14% found just once. The sample was whole blood, taken in connection with sensitization to the hapten diphenylcyclopropenone (DPC). The receptors stem from a woman in her twenties or thirties with alopecia areata. Some clones in this sample may be carry-over from other donors' samples. Both conserved end residues are part of each CDR3.

V: TRBV5-1; CDR3: CASSNEAGRRNTEAFF
V: TRBV3-1; CDR3: CASSPPGRGDYNEQFF
V: TRBV29-1; CDR3: CSVEGHAGQPQHF
V: TRBV5-5; CDR3: CASSLWPGQGNNEQFF
V: TRBV3-1; CDR3: CASSQGLAADTQYF
V: TRBV10-3; CDR3: CAISDPTGAGDTQYF
V: TRBV9; CDR3: CASSVALAGDQETQYF
V: TRBV28; CDR3: CASSFRQSTDTQYF
V: TRBV13; CDR3: CASSFSSAWDRLSPLHF
V: TRBV7-7; CDR3: CASSLGTYGERAKNIQYF
V: TRBV5-1; CDR3: CASSLLGDPGELFF
V: TRBV11-2; CDR3: CASSLGPSNYGYTF
V: TRBV10-3; CDR3: CAISARQGDGYTF
V: TRBV28; CDR3: CASSLQMGGGQPQHF
V: TRBV5-5; CDR3: CASSIQGATNEKLFF
V: TRBV7-2; CDR3: CASSLVDRGGYEQYF
V: TRBV6-5; CDR3: CASSYGTGPLYGYTF
V: TRBV18; CDR3: CASSPMGVDYGYTF
V: TRBV29-1; CDR3: CSVTGANTGELFF
V: TRBV18; CDR3: CASSQGRLNNEQFF
V: TRBV12-3/TRBV12-4; CDR3: CASSPSTGVYQETQYF
V: TRBV18; CDR3: CASSPTGPGGYTF
V: TRBV7-2; CDR3: CASSLRTGFWQPQHF
V: TRBV6-6; CDR3: CASSYSANEQFF
V: TRBV6-2/TRBV6-3; CDR3: CASSYVGAEAFF
V: TRBV6-5; CDR3: CASSPRTGLVEQYF
V: TRBV6-5; CDR3: CASSPRQGPYSEQFF
V: TRBV7-2; CDR3: CASSITGGPYDGYTF
V: TRBV20-1; CDR3: CSAKTQGTWGNTIYF
V: TRBV6-6; CDR3: CASITPRNNEQFF
V: TRBV6-6; CDR3: CASSDSQGARTGGYTF
V: TRBV11-2; CDR3: CASSSPNANEKLFF
V: TRBV6-5; CDR3: CASSSPGLGKAFF
V: TRBV3-1; CDR3: CASSPRGSNEKLFF